Presented here are 22 T cell receptor beta chains from one specimen sequenced in a study of CD8 T cells in Susac syndrome. The RNA input was about 0.5 to 1 ug, and it was reverse transcribed with random hexamers. From the immunoSEQ multiplex PCR reads, TCRdb called clonotypes with MiXCR, one entry per CDR3 protein. The sample includes 250,000 to 300,000 distinct CDR3 sequences, about 88% of them seen just once. The sequenced sample was CD8+ T cells from PBMCs. The receptors stem from a human donor with multiple sclerosis.

V is TRBV7-2 and J is TRBJ2-3, with D unclear. This CDR3 has 16 residues. The ends were cut back, 0 bases at V and 0 bases at J, with 10 bases in the middle. Germline V CDR1 and CDR2: SGHTA, FQGNSA. CDR3 nucleotide sequence: TGTGCCAGCAGCTTAGCAGGCCCGGACAGCACAGATACGCAGTATTTT. As protein: CASSLAGPDSTDTQYF.

The CDR3 region has the DNA TGTGCCAGCAGCTTTAGCCGGGACCCCGGGGCCTACGAGCAGTACTTC. It is translated as CASSFSRDPGAYEQYF. V and J are TRBV7-8 and TRBJ2-7, with D possibly called TRBD1 or TRBD2 (5 bases each). The CDR3 contains 16 residues. Trimming pared 3 bases from V and 2 bases from J, leaving 17 bases between. Per germline, CDR1 SGHVS and CDR2 FQNEAQ.

The V and J genes are TRBV28 and TRBJ1-2; the match to TRBD1 covers 7 bases. V shed 4 bases, J shed 0 bases, and the junction held 11 bases outside the gene matches. Germline V CDR1 and CDR2: MDHEN, SYDVKM. This CDR3 has 17 residues. The CDR3 region is CASSSGEGTVPNYGYTF. The CDR3 nucleotides are TGTGCCAGCAGTTCTGGGGAAGGGACAGTGCCTAACTATGGCTACACCTTC.

The chain carries TRBV11-2 and TRBJ2-7, with D perhaps matching TRBD2 (6 bases). The germline CDR1 and CDR2 sequences are SGHAT and FQNNGV. With 11 bases removed from V and 2 bases from J, the gap between germline ends came to 16 bases. The CDR3 runs to 13 residues. CDR3 in amino acids: CAAGPGNTYEQYF. CDR3 bases: TGTGCCGCGGGGCCAGGTAATACCTACGAGCAGTACTTC.

The chain employs TRBV4-2 and TRBJ1-1, with D possibly TRBD1 on 6 matching bases. This CDR3 region has 16 residues. Germline values: CDR1 LGHNA, CDR2 YNFKEQ. The ends were cut back, 2 bases at V and 1 base at J, with 14 bases in the middle. The CDR3 loop is CASSQNPRGANTEAFF. The DNA for the CDR3 is TGTGCCAGCAGCCAAAATCCTCGGGGGGCGAACACTGAAGCTTTCTTT.

In this sample, this clonotype turned up once. The chain joins TRBV6-2 or TRBV6-3 to TRBJ2-2; a possible D gene is TRBD2 (5 bases). The V gene's germline CDR1 is MNHEY and CDR2 SVGEGT. There are 19 residues in the CDR3. V lost 1 base, J lost 0 bases, and 18 bases lay in between. DNA for the CDR3: TGTGCCAGCAGTTACTTCGGGGTTGTGGCGGGCGCGAACACCGGGGAGCTGTTTTTT. Its translation is CASSYFGVVAGANTGELFF.

This rearrangement joins TRBV6-5 to TRBJ2-3; the match to TRBD1 covers 7 bases. The germline gives CDR1 MNHEY, CDR2 SVGAGI. This CDR3 is 14 amino acids long. Trimming at V came to 6 bases and at J to 3 bases, leaving 6 bases not matched to a gene. The CDR3 DNA is TGTGCCAGCAGCCACAGACAGGGTACAGATACGCAGTATTTT. It codes for CASSHRQGTDTQYF.

The chain employs TRBV4-3 and TRBJ2-3; 10 bases fit TRBD2. The CDR3 totals 17 residues. The V gene end was trimmed by 0 bases and the J gene end by 4 bases; junction bases not matched to a gene: 7. Germline assignment: CDR1 LGHNA and CDR2 YSLEER. CDR3 sequence (DNA): TGCGCCAGCAGCCAAGATTTAGCTAGCGGGGGAGCAGATACGCAGTATTTT. Its protein is CASSQDLASGGADTQYF.

This chain's CDR3 is CASTIIRQGLENIQYF. CDR3 sequence (DNA): TGTGCCAGCACCATTATTAGACAGGGACTGGAAAACATTCAGTACTTC. This chain links TRBV21-1 with TRBJ2-4; the D segment call TRBD1 is taken from the table without a DNA check. TRBV21-1 is an annotated pseudogene. The length of the CDR3 is 16 residues.

The rearrangement joins TRBV5-1 to TRBJ1-2; unclear D gene. CDR1 is SGHRS and CDR2 is YFSETQ in the germline V gene. V shed 1 base and J shed 5 bases, with 9 bases lying between them. The CDR3 totals 13 residues. The CDR3 protein is CASSLNTFYGYTF. The CDR3 bases are TGCGCCAGCAGCTTGAATACTTTTTATGGCTACACCTTC.

The V gene is TRBV20-1, the J gene TRBJ1-5; D is unresolved. The V gene's germline CDR1 is DFQATT and CDR2 SNEGSKA (reference sequence). V lost 0 bases and J lost 5, with 8 bases in between. The CDR3 loop spans 13 amino acids. This chain's CDR3 is CSARDFDYQPQHF. The DNA for the CDR3 is TGCAGTGCTAGAGATTTCGATTATCAGCCCCAGCATTTT.

With respect to this clonotype: Sequence at one end of the junction differs from germline and may be a read error. The rearrangement links TRBV7-9 to TRBJ2-1, with 8 positions matching TRBD2. Germline V CDR1 and CDR2: SEHNR, FQNEAQ (reference sequence). There are 15 residues in the CDR3. The CDR3, as DNA: TGTGCCAACAGCGACCTATCTAGCGGGTACAATGAGCAGTTCTTC. It encodes CANSDLSSGYNEQFF.

The chain carries TRBV28 and TRBJ2-1; no definite D call. The CDR3 length is 12 residues. Looked up from germline, CDR1 is MDHEN and CDR2 is SYDVKM. Trimming took off 6 bases at V and 6 bases at J, with 9 bases between the two ends. The CDR3 DNA is TGTGCCAGCAGCCAGGCACTCAATGAGCAGTTCTTC. Protein product: CASSQALNEQFF.

CDR3 coding DNA: TGTGCCAGTGGACGGATCACAGATACGCAGTATTTT. Translated, it gives CASGRITDTQYF. The chain uses TRBV6-5 and TRBJ2-3, with unresolved D. Trimming pared 9 bases from V and 2 bases from J, leaving 9 bases between. Germline-derived CDR1 and CDR2 are MNHEY and SVGAGI. This CDR3 contains 12 residues.

V and J are TRBV5-4 and TRBJ2-5; D is ambiguous. The CDR3 has 16 amino acids. Per the germline V gene, CDR1 is SGHNT and CDR2 is YYREEE (reference sequence). Deletions cut 4 bases from V and 1 base from J, with 17 bases between. The CDR3 here is CASSPDQFSFQETQYF. The DNA for the CDR3 is TGTGCCAGCAGCCCCGATCAGTTCAGTTTCCAAGAGACCCAGTACTTC.

The chain recombines TRBV7-9 with TRBJ2-3; 7 bases align to TRBD2. There are 17 residues in the CDR3. Trimming cost V 2 bases and J 0 bases; bases outside gene matches: 8. Germline CDR1 SEHNR, CDR2 FQNEAQ (reference sequence). CDR3 protein: CASSLTPSSGSTDTQYF. The CDR3 DNA reads TGTGCCAGCAGCTTAACTCCTTCTAGCGGAAGCACAGATACGCAGTATTTT.

The rearrangement links TRBV7-2 to TRBJ2-7; 9 positions agree with TRBD1. The CDR3 has 16 amino acids. Germline loops: CDR1 SGHTA, CDR2 FQGNSA. V lost 1 base, J lost 3 bases, and 7 bases stayed unmatched. The CDR3 nucleotides read TGTGCCAGCAGCTTAGATGGGACAGGGAATTACTACGAGCAGTACTTC. This gives the protein CASSLDGTGNYYEQYF.

Concerning this clonotype itself: One end of the junction varies from germline; a read error may be responsible. The chain uses TRBV20-1 and TRBJ2-1; D gene ambiguous. CDR1 and CDR2 from the germline V gene are DFQATT and SNEGSKA (reference sequence). This CDR3 has 8 residues. CDR3 residues: CSASLAVF. CDR3 DNA: TGCAGTGCTAGTTTAGCAGTCTTC.

The J gene is TRBJ1-5, the V gene TRBV5-1; possible D gene TRBD1, 6 bases. The CDR3 is made up of 14 amino acids. Trimming shortened V by 4 bases and J by 7 bases, and 15 bases separated the two germline ends. From germline, CDR1 is SGHRS and CDR2 YFSETQ. CDR3 DNA sequence: TGCGCCAGCAGCCTAGACCACAGGGACCAGCCCCAGCATTTT. Encoded protein: CASSLDHRDQPQHF.

The V and J genes are TRBV20-1 and TRBJ2-1; D ambiguous. The CDR3 is 18 residues long. Germline V CDR1 and CDR2: DFQATT, SNEGSKA (reference sequence). Between the trimmed V and J ends, which lost 0 bases and 9 bases, there was a span of 27 bases. CDR3 sequence reads: CSARDLTGLAVLFGEQFF. CDR3 nucleotides: TGCAGTGCTAGAGATCTCACGGGCCTGGCTGTCTTGTTCGGTGAGCAGTTCTTC.

The chain carries TRBV12-3 or TRBV12-4 and TRBJ2-5; 9 bases agree with TRBD1. Trimming took 6 bases from V and 0 from J; bases not matched to a gene: 5. The length of the CDR3 is 15 residues. Here the CDR3 DNA reads TGTGCCAGCAGCCGACAGGGGGGGTACCAAGAGACCCAGTACTTC. It is translated as CASSRQGGYQETQYF.

This clonotype was recorded a few times. V gene TRBV6-2 or TRBV6-3 combines with J gene TRBJ2-1; D unresolved. V was trimmed by 5 bases and J by 10 bases, leaving 9 bases between them. The CDR3 contains 11 residues. Germline V gene sequence: CDR1 MNHEY, CDR2 SVGEGT. DNA for the CDR3: TGTGCCAGCAGTCCCGGCTGGGAGCAGTTCTTC. This sequence encodes CASSPGWEQFF.